This section outlines one T cell receptor beta chain sequence together with its context. Its matching antigen is unknown. The sample comes from a study of T cells after yellow fever vaccination. TCRdb recomputed calls from the 5' RACE reads with MiXCR, one row per CDR3 protein. This sample yields a few hundred thousand distinct CDR3 sequences, of which around 4.1% are seen a single time; roughly a quarter belongs to the top ten. Study-wide results and caveats: Reappearance after the booster was seen for most primary-vaccination clones, at 96% CD4 and more than 80% CD8. Abundant clonotypes (contaminants from the bulk population) could be present in FACS-sorted repertoires.

The CDR3 extends over 14 amino acids. V was cut by 5 bases and J by 7 bases, with 12 bases left in between. Germline V gene data show CDR1 as SGHTA and CDR2 as FQGNSA. The material sequenced was PBMCs, taken 5 days after the yellow fever booster vaccination. The TCR originated in a man younger than 35 who received the YFV17D yellow fever vaccine. The chain has TRBV7-2 and TRBJ1-6; D is undetermined. The CDR3 bases are TGTGCCAGCAGCCCAACCTGGGGAAATTCACCCCTCCACTTT. Protein sequence: CASSPTWGNSPLHF. The full variable domain, its missing parts supplied by reference TRBV7-2 and TRBJ1-6, is GAGVSQSPSNKVTEKGKDVELRCDPISGHTALYWYRQSLGQGLEFLIYFQGNSAPDKSGLPSDRFSAERTGGSVSTLTIQRTQQEDSAVYLCASSPTWGNSPLHFGNGTRLTVT.